This T cell receptor beta chain was retrieved from a study of shared clonotypes between healthy human individuals. Study summary: Donors consisted of two women and a few men between 18 and 49.

This clone was found a few times. The antigen is undetermined. Method: immunoSEQ multiplex PCR; TCRdb's copy keeps in-frame clones and lacks some. The profile shows roughly 1,800,000 clones, around 96% of them singletons. Regarding the study as a whole: Naive CD4 clonotypes were shared across several donors at around 5%. All-four-donor shared clonotypes had higher generation probabilities than non-shared clonotypes did.

Terminally differentiated effector memory CD45RA+ cells were left out of the naive CD8 fraction, which was CD45RO-negative and positively selected for CCR7. The sample was naive CD8+ T cells sorted from blood. The source of this sequence is a man between 18 and 29 years old in good health.

CDR3 residues: CASSAEGDTKSPLHF. The CDR3, as DNA: TGTGCCAGCAGCGCAGAGGGTGACACGAAGTCACCCCTCCACTTT. V and J are TRBV9 and TRBJ1-6, with D unclear. The V end lost 3 bases, the J end lost 10 bases, and 17 bases lay between the germline ends. The germline gives CDR1 SGDLS, CDR2 YYNGEE. The CDR3 sequence is 15 residues long.